Included here is one T cell receptor (beta chain) sequence, with context. The sample carries other DNA sequences with the same CDR3. The record originates from a study of shared clonotypes between healthy human individuals. The data were produced by immunoSEQ multiplex PCR, yet TCRdb's version contains in-frame clones alone and is incomplete. This table has more than 2,000,000 clones, approximately 94% appearing once. Trimming left V 4 bases short and J 3 bases short, with 9 bases between. There are 13 residues in the CDR3. Germline CDR1 is LNHDA and CDR2 is SQIVND (reference sequence). Sequencing input: naive CD4+ T cells sorted from blood. Subset meaning: CD45RA+ positively selected. This sequence was found in a man aged 18 to 35 in good health. V gene TRBV19 combines with J gene TRBJ1-1; D uncertain. CDR3 in DNA: TGTGCCAGTAGTAGGACGGTTTACACTGAAGCTTTCTTT. Its translation is CASSRTVYTEAFF.